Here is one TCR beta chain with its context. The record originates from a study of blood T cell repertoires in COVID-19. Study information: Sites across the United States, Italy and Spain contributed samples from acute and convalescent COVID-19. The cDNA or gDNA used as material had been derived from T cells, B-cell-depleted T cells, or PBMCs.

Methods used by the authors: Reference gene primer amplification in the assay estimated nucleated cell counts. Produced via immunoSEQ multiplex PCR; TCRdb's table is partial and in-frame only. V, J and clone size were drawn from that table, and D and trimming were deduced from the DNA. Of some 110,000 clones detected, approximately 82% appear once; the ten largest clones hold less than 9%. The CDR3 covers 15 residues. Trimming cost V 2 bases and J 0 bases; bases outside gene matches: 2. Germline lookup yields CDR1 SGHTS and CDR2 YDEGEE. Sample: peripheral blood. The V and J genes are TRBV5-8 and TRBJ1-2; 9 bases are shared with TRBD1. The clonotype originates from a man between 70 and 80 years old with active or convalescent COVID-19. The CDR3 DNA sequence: TGTGCCAGCAGCTTTGGGACAGGGCCTAACTATGGCTACACCTTC. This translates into CASSFGTGPNYGYTF.